The present T cell receptor (beta chain) was sequenced within a study of T cell repertoires in cytomegalovirus infection. Study-level background: TCR beta signatures that were public indicated CMV infection and matching HLA type. Study-level findings and limits: Cumulative public TCR beta family frequency identified carriers of CMV plus the relevant HLA. HLA-C-restricted CMV clonotypes gave the most frequent clonotype in two of eight donors.

The V gene's germline CDR1 is SNHLY and CDR2 FYNNEI. V lost 4 bases to trimming and J lost 4 bases, with 7 bases between them. The CDR3 extends over 12 amino acids. TCRdb fed the reads into MiXCR, producing one record per CDR3 protein. The data show 560,000 or so distinct CDR3 sequences, with 16% seen just once and 20% to 30% held by the top ten. As concerns this clonotype: Its antigen is currently unknown.

The TCR comes from a human donor in good health (CMV status not recorded). Some clones in this sample may be carry-over from other donors' samples. Sequencing used CD8+ T cells from PBMCs. V usage is TRBV2 and J usage is TRBJ1-2, with D unresolved. CDR3 protein: CASSGDFYGYTF. The CDR3 DNA sequence: TGTGCCAGCAGTGGAGACTTCTATGGCTACACCTTC.